These 28 T cell receptor beta chains share one sample of origin, sequenced in a study of blood T cell repertoires in COVID-19. The repertoire was sequenced with immunoSEQ multiplex PCR; TCRdb's copy has only in-frame clones and lacks some. Of about 75,000 clones in the sample, 90% were seen once. Sequencing was performed on peripheral blood. These receptors were collected from a human donor in a cohort sampled during active COVID-19.

CDR3 bases: TGTGCCAGCAGGGAGGGGAGTAACACTGAAGCTTTCTTT. It encodes CASREGSNTEAFF. This chain uses TRBV2 with TRBJ1-1; D is perhaps TRBD1 (5 bases). The V gene lost 6 bases and the J gene lost 2 bases, with 10 bases spanning the gap. The CDR3 contains 13 residues. CDR1 SNHLY and CDR2 FYNNEI come from the germline V gene.

This chain joins TRBV6-2 or TRBV6-3 and TRBJ1-5; no clear D. The germline V gene encodes CDR1 MNHEY and CDR2 SVGEGT. The CDR3 extends over 12 amino acids. V was clipped by 6 bases and J by 7 bases, with 10 bases between them. The CDR3 DNA reads as TGTGCCAGCAGCTGGAGAGAACAGCCCCAGCATTTT. Translation gives CASSWREQPQHF.

J is TRBJ2-7 and V is TRBV6-5; D may be TRBD2 (6 bases). CDR3 length: 14 residues. V lost 5 bases and J lost 2, with 13 bases in between. Looked up from germline, CDR1 is MNHEY and CDR2 is SVGAGI. The CDR3 spells CASSRSSGPYEQYF. The CDR3 coding sequence is TGTGCCAGCAGTCGCTCCAGCGGGCCCTACGAGCAGTACTTC.

This chain connects TRBV19 to TRBJ2-2; possibly TRBD2 for D (6 bases). Per the germline V gene, CDR1 is LNHDA and CDR2 is SQIVND (reference sequence). This CDR3 has 16 amino acids. Between the trimmed V and J ends, which lost 5 bases and 2 bases, there was a span of 15 bases. CDR3 in DNA: TGTGCCAGTAGTCAGGGTAGCGCGGGAAACACCGGGGAGCTGTTTTTT. Its protein product is CASSQGSAGNTGELFF.

A few counts support this clone. The J gene is TRBJ1-2, the V gene TRBV3-1 (or the pseudogene TRBV3-2); TRBD1 matches 7 bases. CDR3 size: 14 residues. V was clipped by 3 bases and J by 4 bases; unmatched bases: 5. Germline CDR1 and CDR2: LGHDT and YNNKEL (reference sequence). The DNA for the CDR3 is TGTGCCAGCAGCCAGACGGGACAGATCTATGGCTACACCTTC. Its protein product is CASSQTGQIYGYTF.

The chain employs TRBV6-5 and TRBJ1-2; possible D gene TRBD1, 6 bases. Germline V gives CDR1 MNHEY, CDR2 SVGAGI. This CDR3 region has 15 residues. Trimming took off 10 bases at V and 1 base at J, with 19 bases between the two ends. The CDR3 nucleotides are TGTGCCACCAAAACAAACAGGGAACTTAACTATGGCTACACCTTC. It encodes CATKTNRELNYGYTF.

This clone was detected once. The V and J genes are TRBV29-1 and TRBJ2-1, with 8 bases identical to TRBD2. V dropped 0 bases and J dropped 3; count of bases not matched to a gene: 4. The germline V gene encodes CDR1 SQVTM and CDR2 ANQGSEA. The CDR3 is 15 amino acids. This chain's CDR3 is CSVEDGTRIYNEQFF. In nucleotides, the CDR3 is TGCAGCGTTGAAGATGGGACTAGAATCTACAATGAGCAGTTCTTC.

With respect to this clone: The germline gene is not matched at one end of the junction; a read error may be the cause. The chain couples TRBV19 to TRBJ2-1; D may be TRBD2 (6 bases). Looked up from germline, CDR1 is LNHDA and CDR2 is SQIVND (reference sequence). The CDR3 is made up of 15 amino acids. CDR3 region: CASSIAPGVSNKQFF. As DNA, the CDR3 is TGTGCCAGTAGTATAGCCCCGGGGGTAAGCAATAAGCAGTTCTTC.

The rearrangement uses TRBV6-4 and TRBJ1-2; the match to TRBD1 covers 8 bases. This CDR3 region has 12 residues. Trimming at V came to 6 bases and at J to 4 bases, leaving 1 base not matched to a gene. Germline CDR1 reads MRHNA; CDR2 reads SNTAGT. The CDR3 region has the DNA TGTGCCAGCAGAGGACAGGGCTATGGCTACACCTTC. Translating gives CASRGQGYGYTF.

CDR3: CASSAGAEERELFF. The CDR3 bases are TGCGCCAGCAGCGCAGGCGCCGAAGAGAGGGAGCTGTTTTTT. The chain couples TRBV5-1 to TRBJ2-2; D not certain. CDR1 and CDR2 (germline): SGHRS, YFSETQ. The V end lost 4 bases, the J end lost 9 bases, and 16 bases lay between the germline ends. This CDR3 contains 14 residues. The entire variable domain, with the rest obtained from reference TRBV5-1 and TRBJ2-2, is as follows: KAGVTQTPRYLIKTRGQQVTLSCSPISGHRSVSWYQQTPGQGLQFLFEYFSETQRNKGNFPGRFSGRQFSNSRSEMNVSTLELGDSALYLCASSAGAEERELFFGEGSRLTVL.

The V call is TRBV24-1, the J call TRBJ1-2; D unresolved. The CDR3 runs 15 residues. Trimming took off 1 base at V and 8 bases at J, with 16 bases between the two ends. Germline V lookup: CDR1 KGHDR, CDR2 SFDVKD. The CDR3 nucleotides are TGTGCCACCAGTGATTTATCCTCCCGGGGAAGGGGCTACACCTTC. It is translated as CATSDLSSRGRGYTF.

This clone was counted once. The chain links TRBV5-4 to TRBJ2-7; a weak D match, TRBD1 (5 bases). The germline V gene encodes CDR1 SGHNT and CDR2 YYREEE (reference sequence). Trimming took off 3 bases at V and 3 bases at J, with 10 bases between the two ends. The CDR3 is made up of 13 amino acids. The CDR3, as DNA: TGTGCCAGCAGCTCGTCAGGGTACTACGAGCAGTACTTC. It codes for CASSSSGYYEQYF. Full variable domain (outside the CDR3, taken from reference TRBV5-4 and TRBJ2-7): ETGVTQSPTHLIKTRGQQVTLRCSSQSGHNTVSWYQQALGQGPQFIFQYYREEENGRGNFPPRFSGLQFPNYSSELNVNALELDDSALYLCASSSSGYYEQYFGPGTRLTVT.

This chain connects TRBV28 to TRBJ2-7, with D hard to call. V shed 6 bases and J shed 2 bases, with 11 bases lying between them. Per germline, CDR1 MDHEN and CDR2 SYDVKM. The CDR3 extends over 13 amino acids. The CDR3 sequence is CASSGRGPYEQYF. CDR3 coding DNA: TGTGCCAGCAGCGGTAGAGGTCCCTACGAGCAGTACTTC.

Comment on this clone: Other DNA sequences from this sample encode an identical CDR3 as well. In nucleotides, the CDR3 is TGTGCCAGCAGCGGCGGGGTTCGCACAGATACGCAGTATTTT. This translates into CASSGGVRTDTQYF. V and J are TRBV9 and TRBJ2-3, with D perhaps matching TRBD2 (6 bases). Germline V gene data show CDR1 as SGDLS and CDR2 as YYNGEE. This CDR3 contains 14 residues. Trimming removed 3 bases from V and 1 base from J, with 9 bases in between.

The chain couples TRBV4-3 to TRBJ1-2; the D gene is possibly TRBD1 (5 bases). The ends were cut back, 0 bases at V and 6 bases at J, with 14 bases in the middle. Germline V CDR1 and CDR2: LGHNA, YSLEER. This CDR3 has 15 residues. The CDR3 reads CASSQDIQALDGYTF. CDR3 DNA sequence: TGCGCCAGCAGCCAAGATATACAGGCCCTGGATGGCTACACCTTC.

This clone has just one count. V and J are TRBV5-5 and TRBJ2-1; 9 positions agree with TRBD2. The V gene end was trimmed by 4 bases and the J gene end by 3 bases; junction bases not matched to a gene: 5. The CDR3 contains 15 residues. CDR1 is SGHKS, CDR2 YYEKEE, per germline (reference sequence). DNA of the CDR3: TGTGCCAGCAGCCCGCTAGCGGGGCGCTACAATGAGCAGTTCTTC. The encoded protein is CASSPLAGRYNEQFF.

The chain couples TRBV7-2 to TRBJ2-1; 9 bases match TRBD2. J was trimmed by 6 bases and V by 5 bases; bases with no gene match: 11. This CDR3 spans 16 amino acids. Germline V gene sequence: CDR1 SGHTA, CDR2 FQGNSA. The CDR3 bases are TGTGCCAGCAGCCCTTGGCGCGGGAGGGCCCTCAATGAGCAGTTCTTC. It is translated as CASSPWRGRALNEQFF.

This clone was seen more than once but under ten times. The chain recombines TRBV5-4 with TRBJ2-3, with 7 bases identical to TRBD2. Germline values: CDR1 SGHNT, CDR2 YYREEE (reference sequence). The CDR3 has 16 amino acids. V was clipped by 0 bases and J by 3 bases; unmatched bases: 7. In nucleotides, the CDR3 is TGTGCCAGCAGCTTGGATGCGGGAGCCTGGACAGATACGCAGTATTTT. This codes for CASSLDAGAWTDTQYF.

The V and J genes are TRBV5-1 and TRBJ1-4, with no clear D. The V gene's germline CDR1 is SGHRS and CDR2 YFSETQ. There are 14 residues in the CDR3. The V end lost 2 bases, the J end lost 4 bases, and 9 bases lay between the germline ends. The CDR3 region has the DNA TGCGCCAGCAGCTTTAGCCAGAGTAATGAAAAACTGTTTTTT. This codes for CASSFSQSNEKLFF.

The chain joins TRBV19 to TRBJ1-6; weak D call: TRBD1 (6 bases). Trimming left V 8 bases short and J 9 bases short, with 20 bases between. This CDR3 spans 15 amino acids. Germline CDR1 and CDR2: LNHDA and SQIVND (reference sequence). CDR3 in DNA: TGTGCCAGTGGGGGGGGCGGGACCAGCGGTTCACCCCTCCACTTT. Translating it yields CASGGGGTSGSPLHF.

This clone was picked up one time. The rearrangement links TRBV9 to TRBJ2-1; tentatively, D is TRBD1 (6 bases). The V gene lost 3 bases and the J gene lost 2 bases, with 12 bases spanning the gap. Germline V lookup: CDR1 SGDLS, CDR2 YYNGEE. This CDR3 is 15 amino acids long. The CDR3 sequence is CASSEQGRTYNEQFF. CDR3 in DNA: TGTGCCAGCAGCGAACAGGGAAGGACCTACAATGAGCAGTTCTTC.

This clone is labeled as medium-sized (0.01 to 0.1%). The rearrangement joins TRBV6-6 to TRBJ1-5, with 8 bases matching TRBD1. Germline-derived CDR1 and CDR2 are MNHNY and SVGAGI (reference sequence). Trimming at V came to 6 bases and at J to 4 bases, leaving 11 bases not matched to a gene. This CDR3 comprises 16 residues. The CDR3 coding sequence is TGTGCCAGCAGCCACGACCGAGGACAGGGTAATCAGCCCCAGCATTTT. Translating it yields CASSHDRGQGNQPQHF.

The CDR3: CATSEGNRAYEQYF. CDR3 nucleotide sequence: TGCGCCACCTCGGAGGGAAACAGAGCCTACGAGCAGTACTTC. J is TRBJ2-7 and V is TRBV5-1, with D perhaps matching TRBD2 (6 bases). This CDR3 comprises 14 residues. Deletions cut 9 bases from V and 2 bases from J, with 18 bases between. Per germline, CDR1 SGHRS and CDR2 YFSETQ.

The rearrangement joins TRBV27 to TRBJ1-4, with D tentatively TRBD1 (5 bases). Trimming stripped 5 bases from V and 8 bases from J, with 12 bases between. CDR3 length: 13 residues. Germline-derived CDR1 and CDR2 are MNHEY and SMNVEV (reference sequence). The CDR3 DNA is TGTGCCAGCAGTACCACCAGGGTGGAAAAACTGTTTTTT. It codes for CASSTTRVEKLFF. Supplemented by reference TRBV27 and TRBJ1-4, the full variable domain reads EAQVTQNPRYLITVTGKKLTVTCSQNMNHEYMSWYRQDPGLGLRQIYYSMNVEVTDKGDVPEGYKVSRKEKRNFPLILESPSPNQTSLYFCASSTTRVEKLFFGSGTQLSVL.

The rearrangement joins TRBV6-2 or TRBV6-3 to TRBJ2-1; tentative D call: TRBD2 (6 bases). Germline values: CDR1 MNHEY, CDR2 SVGEGT. The length of the CDR3 is 16 residues. V lost 4 bases and J lost 0, with 13 bases in between. CDR3 amino acids: CASSSKRVSSYNEQFF. CDR3 coding DNA: TGTGCCAGCAGTTCGAAGCGGGTAAGCTCCTACAATGAGCAGTTCTTC.

This clone has a handful of counts. The rearrangement links TRBV4-1 to TRBJ2-7; D is possibly TRBD1 (5 bases). The V and J ends lost 0 bases and 4 bases respectively, with 10 bases between them. The CDR3 loop spans 14 amino acids. Germline V gene sequence: CDR1 MGHRA, CDR2 YSYEKL. For the CDR3, the DNA is TGCGCCAGCAGCCAAGATCAGGGCCCATACGAGCAGTACTTC. Encoded protein: CASSQDQGPYEQYF.

V usage is TRBV5-1 and J usage is TRBJ1-3, with TRBD1 matching over 9 bases. With 3 bases clipped from V and 1 base from J, the junction kept 5 bases outside the gene matches. The CDR3 has 16 amino acids. The germline V gene has CDR1 SGHRS and CDR2 YFSETQ. The DNA of the CDR3 is TGCGCCAGCAGCTCGTCTGGACAGGGGTCTGGAAACACCATATATTTT. Translating gives CASSSSGQGSGNTIYF.

V is TRBV5-1 and J is TRBJ2-6; 9 bases line up with TRBD1. V shed 4 bases, J shed 0 bases, and the junction held 23 bases outside the gene matches. The CDR3 has 23 residues. Germline V lookup: CDR1 SGHRS, CDR2 YFSETQ. In nucleotides, the CDR3 is TGCGCCAGCAGCGCCTACCGACAGGGGGGATCCCCTCCCCCCCTCTCTGGGGCCAACGTCCTGACTTTC. Its protein product is CASSAYRQGGSPPPLSGANVLTF.